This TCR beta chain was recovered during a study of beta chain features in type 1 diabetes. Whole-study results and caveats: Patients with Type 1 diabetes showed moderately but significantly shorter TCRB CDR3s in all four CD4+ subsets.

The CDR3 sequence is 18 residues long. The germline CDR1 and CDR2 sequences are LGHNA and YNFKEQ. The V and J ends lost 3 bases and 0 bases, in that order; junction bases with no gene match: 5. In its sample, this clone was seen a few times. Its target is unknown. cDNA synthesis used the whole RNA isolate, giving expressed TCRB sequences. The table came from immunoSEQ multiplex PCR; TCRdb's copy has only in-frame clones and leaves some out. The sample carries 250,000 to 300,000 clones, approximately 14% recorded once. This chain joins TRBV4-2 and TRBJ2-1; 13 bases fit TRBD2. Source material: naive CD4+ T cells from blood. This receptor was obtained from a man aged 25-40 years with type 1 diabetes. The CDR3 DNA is TGTGCCAGCAGCCAGGCGGGACTAGCGGGGAGCTCCTACAATGAGCAGTTCTTC. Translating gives CASSQAGLAGSSYNEQFF.